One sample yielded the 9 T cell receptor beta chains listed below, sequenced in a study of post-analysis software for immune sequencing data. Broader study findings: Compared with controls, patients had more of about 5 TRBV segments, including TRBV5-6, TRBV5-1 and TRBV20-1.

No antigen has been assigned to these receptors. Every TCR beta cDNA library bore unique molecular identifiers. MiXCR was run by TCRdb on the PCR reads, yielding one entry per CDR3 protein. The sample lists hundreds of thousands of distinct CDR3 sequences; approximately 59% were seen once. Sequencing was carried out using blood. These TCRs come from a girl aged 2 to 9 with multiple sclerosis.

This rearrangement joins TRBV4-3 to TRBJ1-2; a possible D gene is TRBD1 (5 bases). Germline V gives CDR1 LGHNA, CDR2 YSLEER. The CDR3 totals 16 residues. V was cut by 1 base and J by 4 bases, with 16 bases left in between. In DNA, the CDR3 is TGCGCCAGCAGCCAAGGTTGGGGGGAAGTTGGCTATGGCTACACCTTC. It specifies CASSQGWGEVGYGYTF.

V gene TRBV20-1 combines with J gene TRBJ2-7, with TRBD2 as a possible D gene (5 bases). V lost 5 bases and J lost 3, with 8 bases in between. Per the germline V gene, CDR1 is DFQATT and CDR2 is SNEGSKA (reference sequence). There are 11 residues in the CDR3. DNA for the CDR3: TGCAGTGCTCCCGAGGGCTACGAGCAGTACTTC. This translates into CSAPEGYEQYF.

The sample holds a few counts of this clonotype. CDR3 sequence (DNA): TGCAGTGCTAACAGGGTAACCTACAATGAGCAGTTCTTC. Translated: CSANRVTYNEQFF. The chain has TRBV20-1 and TRBJ2-1; a possible D gene is TRBD1 (6 bases). Germline lookup yields CDR1 DFQATT and CDR2 SNEGSKA (reference sequence). With 4 bases removed from V and 2 bases from J, the gap between germline ends came to 9 bases. CDR3 size: 13 residues.

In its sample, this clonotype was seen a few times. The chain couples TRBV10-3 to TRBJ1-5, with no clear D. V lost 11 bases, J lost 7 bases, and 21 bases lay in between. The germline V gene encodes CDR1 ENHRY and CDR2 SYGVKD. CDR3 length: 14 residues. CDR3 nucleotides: TGTGCCGCCGCGGTAGACGAGGAATCGCAGCCCCAGCATTTT. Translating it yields CAAAVDEESQPQHF.

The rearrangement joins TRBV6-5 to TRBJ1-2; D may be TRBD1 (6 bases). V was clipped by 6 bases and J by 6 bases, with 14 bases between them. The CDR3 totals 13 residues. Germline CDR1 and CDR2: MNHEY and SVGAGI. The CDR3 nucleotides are TGTGCCAGCAGCCCGAGGGGGACCAATGGCTACACCTTC. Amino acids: CASSPRGTNGYTF.

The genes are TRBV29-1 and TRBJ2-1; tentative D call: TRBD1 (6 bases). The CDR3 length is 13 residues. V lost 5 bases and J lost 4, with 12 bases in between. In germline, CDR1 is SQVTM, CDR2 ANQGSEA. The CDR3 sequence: CSVRQVIYNEQFF. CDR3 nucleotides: TGCAGCGTTCGACAGGTTATATACAATGAGCAGTTCTTC.

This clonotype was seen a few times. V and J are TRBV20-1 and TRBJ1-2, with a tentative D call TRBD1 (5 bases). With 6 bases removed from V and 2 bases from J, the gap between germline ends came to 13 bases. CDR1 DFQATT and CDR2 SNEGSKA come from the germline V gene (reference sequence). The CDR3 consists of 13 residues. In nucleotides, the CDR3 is TGCAGTGCAACAACCGGACAAAACTATGGCTACACCTTC. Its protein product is CSATTGQNYGYTF.

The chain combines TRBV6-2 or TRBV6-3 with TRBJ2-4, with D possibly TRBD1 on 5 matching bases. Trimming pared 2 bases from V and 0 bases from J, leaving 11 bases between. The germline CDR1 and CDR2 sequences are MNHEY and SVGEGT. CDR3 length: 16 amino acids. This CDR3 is CASSYRRTGAKNIQYF. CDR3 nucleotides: TGTGCCAGCAGTTACCGCCGAACAGGAGCCAAAAACATTCAGTACTTC.

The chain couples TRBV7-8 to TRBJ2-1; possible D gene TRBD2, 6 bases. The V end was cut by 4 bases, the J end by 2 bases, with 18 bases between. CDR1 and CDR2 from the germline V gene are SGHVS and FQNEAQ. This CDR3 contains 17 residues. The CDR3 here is CASSSSGLPSAYNEQFF. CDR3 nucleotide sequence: TGTGCCAGCAGCTCATCGGGACTCCCGTCTGCCTACAATGAGCAGTTCTTC.